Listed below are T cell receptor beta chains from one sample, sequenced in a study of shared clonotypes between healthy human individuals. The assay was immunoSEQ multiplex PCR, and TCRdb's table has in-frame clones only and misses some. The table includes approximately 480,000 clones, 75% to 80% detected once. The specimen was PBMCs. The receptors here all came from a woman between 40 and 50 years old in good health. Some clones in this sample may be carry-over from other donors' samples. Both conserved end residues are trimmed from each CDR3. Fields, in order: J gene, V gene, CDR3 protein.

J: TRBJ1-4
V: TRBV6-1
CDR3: ASSDWTGQSGSEKLF

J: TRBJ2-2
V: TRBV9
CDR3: ASSVGVGIRTGELF

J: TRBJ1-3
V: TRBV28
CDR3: ASMDVVSGNTIY

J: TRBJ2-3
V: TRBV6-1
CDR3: ASIPSGRTDTQY

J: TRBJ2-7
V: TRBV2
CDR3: ASSTSGPDEY

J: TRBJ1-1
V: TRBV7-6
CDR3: ASSFDPGQGGTEAF

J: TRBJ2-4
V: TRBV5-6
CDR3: ASSSLATAKNIQY

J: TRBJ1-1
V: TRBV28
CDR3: ASSLWDREGTEAF

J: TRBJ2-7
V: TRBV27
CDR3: ASSLSGSPGVYEQY

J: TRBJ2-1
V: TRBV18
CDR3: ASSPLTSGTHNEQF

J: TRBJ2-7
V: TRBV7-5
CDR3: ARSLWGLDGRYEQY

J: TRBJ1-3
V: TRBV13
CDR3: ASSPAGTGNTIY

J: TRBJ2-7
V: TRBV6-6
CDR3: ASTLSPSGGRDEQY

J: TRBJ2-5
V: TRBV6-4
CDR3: ASSAAASGKETQY

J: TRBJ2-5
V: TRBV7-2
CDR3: ASSYPGVWETQY

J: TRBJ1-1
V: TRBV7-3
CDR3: ASGRGDGTEAF

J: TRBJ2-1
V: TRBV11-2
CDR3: ASSRLAGGDYNEQF

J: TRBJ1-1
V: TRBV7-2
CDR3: ASSEMTVSTEAF

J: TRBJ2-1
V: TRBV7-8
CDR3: ASSRRQGTYNEQF

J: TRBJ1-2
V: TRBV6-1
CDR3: ASSPEGLYGYT

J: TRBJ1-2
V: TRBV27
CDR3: ASSRGGTGQNLYGYT

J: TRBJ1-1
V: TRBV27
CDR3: ASSPGQFATEAF

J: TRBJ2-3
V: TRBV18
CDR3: ASSPGGGTDTQY

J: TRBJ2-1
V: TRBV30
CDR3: AWSGSSGMANEQF

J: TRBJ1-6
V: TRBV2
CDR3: ASSELPPGTRWAPLH

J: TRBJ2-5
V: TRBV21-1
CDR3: ASSKELTSGKQETQY

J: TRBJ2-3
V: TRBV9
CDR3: ASSVDAFTDTQY

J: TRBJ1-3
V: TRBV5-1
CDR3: ASSLPGDGNTIY

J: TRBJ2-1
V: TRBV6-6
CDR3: ASLDSGGKDEQF

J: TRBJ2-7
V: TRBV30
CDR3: AWSVGFEQY

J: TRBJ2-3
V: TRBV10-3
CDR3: AIAPGGTSGSPDTQY

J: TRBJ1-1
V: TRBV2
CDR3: ASSAEGDVGEAF

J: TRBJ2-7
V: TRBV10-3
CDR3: AISESSSYEQY

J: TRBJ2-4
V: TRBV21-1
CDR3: ASSSLWAGKIAKNIQY

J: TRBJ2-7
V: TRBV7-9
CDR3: ASSSGRPYEQY

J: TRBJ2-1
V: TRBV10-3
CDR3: AISKTDRGAEQF

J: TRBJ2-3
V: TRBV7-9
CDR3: ASSPVVGSDTQY

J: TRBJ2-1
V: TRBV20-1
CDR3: SATGGDEQF

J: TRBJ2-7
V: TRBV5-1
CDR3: ASSPRTSAFTYEQY

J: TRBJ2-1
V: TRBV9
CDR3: ASSVSPGLAGVRSDEQF

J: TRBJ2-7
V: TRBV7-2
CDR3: ASSLDRDTSEQY

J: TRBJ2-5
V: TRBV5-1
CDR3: ASSLARETQY

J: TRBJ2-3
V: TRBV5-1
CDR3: ASSSTTSTDTQY

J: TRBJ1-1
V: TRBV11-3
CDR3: ASSRRMNTEAF